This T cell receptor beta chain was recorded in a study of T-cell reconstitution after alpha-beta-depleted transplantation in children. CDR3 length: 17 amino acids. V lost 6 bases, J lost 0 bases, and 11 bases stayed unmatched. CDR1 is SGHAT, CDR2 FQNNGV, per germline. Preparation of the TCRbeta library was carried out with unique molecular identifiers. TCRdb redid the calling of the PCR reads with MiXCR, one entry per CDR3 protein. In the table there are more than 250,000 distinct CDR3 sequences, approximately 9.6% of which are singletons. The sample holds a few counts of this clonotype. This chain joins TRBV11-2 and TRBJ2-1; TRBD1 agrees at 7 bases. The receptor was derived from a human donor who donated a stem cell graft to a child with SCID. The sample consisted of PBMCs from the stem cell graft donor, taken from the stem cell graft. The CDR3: CASSLTGVPSSYNEQFF. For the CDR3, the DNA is TGTGCCAGCAGTTTAACAGGGGTCCCGAGCTCCTACAATGAGCAGTTCTTC.